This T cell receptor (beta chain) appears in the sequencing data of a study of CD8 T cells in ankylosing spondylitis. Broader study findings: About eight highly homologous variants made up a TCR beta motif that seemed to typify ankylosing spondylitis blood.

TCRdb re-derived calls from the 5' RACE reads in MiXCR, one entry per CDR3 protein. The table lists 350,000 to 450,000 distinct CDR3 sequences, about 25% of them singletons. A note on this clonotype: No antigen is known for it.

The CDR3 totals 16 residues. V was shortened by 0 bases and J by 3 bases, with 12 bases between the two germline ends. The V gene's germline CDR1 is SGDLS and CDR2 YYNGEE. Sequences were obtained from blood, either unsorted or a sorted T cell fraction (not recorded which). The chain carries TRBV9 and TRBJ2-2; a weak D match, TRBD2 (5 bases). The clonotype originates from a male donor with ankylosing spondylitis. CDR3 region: CASSVASFSDTGELFF. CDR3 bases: TGTGCCAGCAGCGTAGCTAGCTTCTCTGACACCGGGGAGCTGTTTTTT.